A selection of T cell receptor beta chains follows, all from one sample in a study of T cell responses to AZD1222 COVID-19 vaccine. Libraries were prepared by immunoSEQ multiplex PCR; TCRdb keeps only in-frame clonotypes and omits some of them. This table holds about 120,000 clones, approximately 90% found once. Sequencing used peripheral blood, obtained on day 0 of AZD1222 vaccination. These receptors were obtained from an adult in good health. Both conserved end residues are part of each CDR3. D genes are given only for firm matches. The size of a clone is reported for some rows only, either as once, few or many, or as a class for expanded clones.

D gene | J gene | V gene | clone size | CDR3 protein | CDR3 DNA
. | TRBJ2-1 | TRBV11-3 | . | CASSPAPGTPSYNEQFF | TGTGCCAGCAGCCCCGCCCCGGGGACACCCTCCTACAATGAGCAGTTCTTC
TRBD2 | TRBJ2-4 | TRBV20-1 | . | CRGTSGNIQYF | TGCAGGGGGACTAGCGGGAATATTCAGTACTTC
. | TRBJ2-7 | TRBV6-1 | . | CASSEAGGEQYF | TGTGCCAGCAGTGAAGCTGGGGGCGAGCAGTACTTC
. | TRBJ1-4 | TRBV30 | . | CAWSSQYNEKLFF | TGTGCCTGGAGTTCACAGTATAATGAAAAACTGTTTTTT
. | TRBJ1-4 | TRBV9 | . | CASSVGGKGRLNEKLFF | TGTGCCAGCAGCGTAGGCGGGAAAGGGAGGCTTAATGAAAAACTGTTTTTT
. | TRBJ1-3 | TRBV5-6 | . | CASSLGQSSGNTIYF | TGTGCCAGCAGCTTGGGACAGAGCTCTGGAAACACCATATATTTT
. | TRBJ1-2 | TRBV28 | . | CASSPNYGYTF | TGTGCCAGCAGTCCCAACTATGGCTACACCTTC
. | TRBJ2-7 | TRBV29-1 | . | CSGRGGGNEQYF | TGCAGCGGACGGGGAGGGGGGAACGAGCAGTACTTC
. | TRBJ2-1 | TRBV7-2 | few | CASSLFGTGSNEQFF | TGTGCCAGCAGCTTATTCGGTACAGGGAGCAATGAGCAGTTCTTC
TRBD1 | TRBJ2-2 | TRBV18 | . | CASSGFSGTGLDNTGELFF | TGTGCCAGCTCAGGCTTCTCCGGGACAGGTCTCGATAACACCGGGGAGCTGTTTTTT
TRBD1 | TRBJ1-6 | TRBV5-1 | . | CAGRQGSPYNSPLHF | TGCGCCGGCCGACAGGGATCTCCCTATAATTCACCCCTCCACTTT
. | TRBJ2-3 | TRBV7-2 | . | CASSWQGGGDTQYF | TGTGCCAGCAGCTGGCAGGGGGGCGGAGATACGCAGTATTTT
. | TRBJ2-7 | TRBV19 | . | CASSIEADSPYEQYF | TGTGCCAGTAGTATAGAGGCCGACAGCCCCTACGAGCAGTACTTC
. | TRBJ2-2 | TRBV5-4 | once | CASSLASGGTGELFF | TGTGCCAGCAGCTTGGCCTCAGGAGGGACGGGGGAGCTGTTTTTT
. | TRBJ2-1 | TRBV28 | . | CASSLGYNEQFF | TGTGCCAGCAGTTTGGGGTACAATGAGCAGTTCTTC
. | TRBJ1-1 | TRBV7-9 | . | CASSSAGVTEAFF | TGTGCCAGCAGCTCCGCGGGGGTCACTGAAGCTTTCTTT
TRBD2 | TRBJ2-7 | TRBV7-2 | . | CASSLVSAGGPGEQYF | TGTGCCAGCAGCTTAGTATCAGCGGGAGGGCCGGGGGAGCAGTACTTC
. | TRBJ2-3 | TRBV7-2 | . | CASSQGTGLHTDTQYF | TGTGCCAGCAGCCAAGGGACGGGACTCCACACAGATACGCAGTATTTT
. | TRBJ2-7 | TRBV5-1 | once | CASAGPYEQYF | TGCGCCAGCGCCGGGCCCTACGAGCAGTACTTC
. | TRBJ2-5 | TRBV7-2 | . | CASSSGSLGEETQYF | TGTGCCAGCAGCTCCGGTTCCTTGGGAGAAGAGACCCAGTACTTC
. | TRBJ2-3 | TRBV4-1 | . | CASSQDKGITSTDTQYF | TGCGCCAGCAGCCAAGATAAAGGAATTACTTCCACAGATACGCAGTATTTT
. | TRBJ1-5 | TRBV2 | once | CASSLRGLGNQPQHF | TGTGCCAGCAGCTTGCGGGGGCTGGGCAATCAGCCCCAGCATTTT
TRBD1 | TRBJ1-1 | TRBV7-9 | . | CASSSNRGTEAFF | TGTGCCAGCAGCTCGAACAGGGGCACTGAAGCTTTCTTT
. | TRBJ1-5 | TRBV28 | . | CASNGGGRQPQHF | TGTGCCAGCAATGGTGGAGGGCGCCAGCCCCAGCATTTT
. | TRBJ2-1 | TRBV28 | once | CASRPGLGHNEQFF | TGTGCCAGCAGACCCGGTTTGGGTCACAATGAGCAGTTCTTC
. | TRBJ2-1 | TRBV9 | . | CASSGPRLATNNEQFF | TGTGCCAGCAGCGGACCCCGGCTAGCGACGAACAATGAGCAGTTCTTC
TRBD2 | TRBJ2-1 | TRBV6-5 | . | CASSYSTWEGRNEQFF | TGTGCCAGCAGTTACTCGACGTGGGAGGGCCGCAATGAGCAGTTCTTC
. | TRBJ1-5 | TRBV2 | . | CASSPQSGNQPQHF | TGTGCCAGCAGTCCCCAGAGCGGTAATCAGCCCCAGCATTTT
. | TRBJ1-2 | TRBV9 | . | CASSVDGNYGYTF | TGTGCCAGCAGCGTAGACGGAAACTATGGCTACACCTTC
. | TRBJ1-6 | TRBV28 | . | CASTQGGYSYNSPLHF | TGTGCCAGCACGCAGGGCGGTTACTCCTATAATTCACCCCTCCACTTT
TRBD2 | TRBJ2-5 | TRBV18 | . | CASSRLAGELETQYF | TGTGCCAGCTCAAGACTAGCGGGAGAGCTAGAGACCCAGTACTTC
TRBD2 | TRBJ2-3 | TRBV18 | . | CASSRVAGADTQYF | TGTGCCAGCTCAAGGGTAGCGGGAGCAGATACGCAGTATTTT
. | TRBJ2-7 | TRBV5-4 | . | CASSLATHSYEQYF | TGTGCCAGCAGCTTGGCCACCCATTCCTACGAGCAGTACTTC
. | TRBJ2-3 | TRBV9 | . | CASSVRPEVGTDTQYF | TGTGCCAGCAGCGTAAGACCCGAGGTTGGCACAGATACGCAGTATTTT
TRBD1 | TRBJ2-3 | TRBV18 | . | CASSPQDRGTDTQYF | TGTGCCAGCTCACCACAGGACAGGGGGACAGATACGCAGTATTTT
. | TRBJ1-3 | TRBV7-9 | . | CASSFLTGPTSGNTIYF | TGTGCCAGCAGCTTTCTTACGGGACCGACCTCTGGAAACACCATATATTTT
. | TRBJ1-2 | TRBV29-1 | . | CSVEDRQWGYGYTF | TGCAGCGTGGAGGATAGGCAGTGGGGCTATGGCTACACCTTC
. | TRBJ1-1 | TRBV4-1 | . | CASSFQPLDRNTEAFF | TGCGCCAGCAGCTTCCAACCCTTGGACAGAAACACTGAAGCTTTCTTT
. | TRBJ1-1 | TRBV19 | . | CASSITPSAEAFF | TGTGCCAGTAGTATTACCCCATCCGCTGAAGCTTTCTTT
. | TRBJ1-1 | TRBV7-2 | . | CASTLQVGRGEAFF | TGTGCCAGCACCCTTCAAGTAGGAAGGGGGGAAGCTTTCTTT
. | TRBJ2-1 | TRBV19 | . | CASSIDKYDNEQFF | TGTGCCAGTAGTATAGACAAGTACGACAATGAGCAGTTCTTC
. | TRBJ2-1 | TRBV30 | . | CAWSALLGGSNEQFF | TGTGCCTGGAGTGCATTACTAGGGGGGAGTAATGAGCAGTTCTTC
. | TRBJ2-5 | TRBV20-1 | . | CSRDREETQYF | TGCAGCAGGGACCGGGAAGAGACCCAGTACTTC
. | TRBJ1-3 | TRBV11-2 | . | CASSIRQMLSGNTIYF | TGTGCCAGCAGCATTAGACAGATGCTTTCTGGAAACACCATATATTTT
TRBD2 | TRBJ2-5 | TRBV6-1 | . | CASRETSGIPAGETQYF | TGTGCCAGCAGGGAAACTAGCGGGATACCCGCGGGGGAGACCCAGTACTTC